A single sample is the source of the 17 T cell receptor beta chains below, sequenced in a study of blood T cell repertoires in COVID-19. Profiling relied on immunoSEQ multiplex PCR, and the TCRdb table lists in-frame clones only, not all of them. Among around 120,000 clones listed, about 85% were seen once. The sample was peripheral blood. These receptors originate from a man older than 75 with acute or convalescent COVID-19.

The chain employs TRBV24-1 and TRBJ2-5; 11 nucleotides align to TRBD2. V shed 2 bases and J 2 bases; nucleotides not matched to a gene: 3. CDR1 is KGHDR and CDR2 is SFDVKD in the germline V gene. This CDR3 has 16 residues. CDR3 nucleotide sequence: TGTGCCACCAGTGATTGGGGACTAGCGGCACAAGAGACCCAGTACTTC. Amino acids: CATSDWGLAAQETQYF.

J is TRBJ1-5 and V is TRBV2; TRBD1 is a possible D gene (5 bases). The CDR3 totals 15 residues. Between the trimmed V and J ends, which lost 8 bases and 0 bases, there was a span of 14 bases. The germline CDR1 and CDR2 sequences are SNHLY and FYNNEI. DNA of the CDR3: TGTGCCAGCGTATATAACAGGTATAGCAATCAGCCCCAGCATTTT. Its translation is CASVYNRYSNQPQHF.

The chain uses TRBV9 and TRBJ1-2; D is ambiguous. Per germline, CDR1 SGDLS and CDR2 YYNGEE. V was clipped by 5 bases and J by 5 bases, with 16 bases between them. The CDR3 spans 14 residues. CDR3 coding DNA: TGTGCCAGCAGTCCGCAGAGGGAAGGATATGGCTACACCTTC. Translation gives CASSPQREGYGYTF.

The chain is built from TRBV21-1 and TRBJ2-5; TRBD1, the table's D call, was not compared with the DNA. TRBV21-1 is recorded as a pseudogene. The CDR3 has 16 amino acids. The CDR3 sequence: CASSHWTGDGQETQYF. CDR3 coding DNA: TGTGCCAGCAGCCACTGGACAGGGGATGGCCAAGAGACCCAGTACTTC.

V and J are TRBV27 and TRBJ1-5; TRBD1 is a possible D gene (5 bases). The V end was cut by 0 bases, the J end by 6 bases, with 12 bases between. In germline, CDR1 is MNHEY, CDR2 SMNVEV (reference sequence). This CDR3 comprises 15 residues. The CDR3: CASSLSQGLGQPQHF. CDR3 in DNA: TGTGCCAGCAGTTTATCTCAGGGACTCGGTCAGCCCCAGCATTTT.

Here the CDR3 reads CASTRSAGTGELFF. DNA for the CDR3: TGTGCCAGCACAAGGAGCGCGGGCACCGGGGAGCTGTTTTTT. The V and J genes are TRBV3-1 (or the pseudogene TRBV3-2) and TRBJ2-2; D possibly corresponds to TRBD2 (5 bases). The ends were cut back, 7 bases at V and 4 bases at J, with 13 bases in the middle. The CDR3 has 14 residues. Per germline, CDR1 LGHDT and CDR2 YNNKEL (reference sequence).

V and J are TRBV18 and TRBJ2-7; no reliable D call. V was clipped by 3 bases and J by 0 bases, with 12 bases between them. The CDR3 spans 15 residues. Germline values: CDR1 KGHSH, CDR2 LQKENI. CDR3 protein: CASSPIEASSYEQYF. For the CDR3, the DNA is TGTGCCAGCTCACCGATAGAGGCGAGCTCCTACGAGCAGTACTTC.

The CDR3: CASSIRTGGGSGTEAFF. DNA for the CDR3: TGTGCCAGCAGCATTAGGACAGGTGGAGGCTCTGGCACTGAAGCTTTCTTT. The rearrangement uses TRBV7-2 and TRBJ1-1, with 7 bases aligning to TRBD1. The CDR3 totals 17 residues. The ends lost 5 bases at V and 4 bases at J; junction bases unmatched: 16. Germline V CDR1 and CDR2: SGHTA, FQGNSA. Together with reference TRBV7-2 and TRBJ1-1, the CDR3 gives the full variable domain: GAGVSQSPSNKVTEKGKDVELRCDPISGHTALYWYRQSLGQGLEFLIYFQGNSAPDKSGLPSDRFSAERTGGSVSTLTIQRTQQEDSAVYLCASSIRTGGGSGTEAFFGQGTRLTVV.

V gene TRBV6-2 or TRBV6-3 combines with J gene TRBJ2-7; D not resolved. CDR3 length: 14 residues. The germline V gene encodes CDR1 MNHEY and CDR2 SVGEGT. Trimming took off 0 bases at V and 5 bases at J, with 11 bases between the two ends. The CDR3 protein is CASSYSTHGNEQYF. The CDR3 DNA reads TGTGCCAGCAGTTACTCAACCCATGGCAACGAGCAGTACTTC.

Here the CDR3 reads CASSDSPDSNQPQHF. CDR3 bases: TGTGCCAGCAGCGACAGTCCAGATAGCAATCAGCCCCAGCATTTT. V is TRBV9 and J is TRBJ1-5; D is undetermined. The ends were cut back, 3 bases at V and 0 bases at J, with 10 bases in the middle. Germline CDR1 SGDLS, CDR2 YYNGEE. This CDR3 is 15 amino acids long.

V and J are TRBV4-3 and TRBJ2-2, with 9 bases that match TRBD2. V shed 0 bases and J 5 bases; nucleotides not matched to a gene: 7. The CDR3 contains 17 residues. CDR1 is LGHNA, CDR2 YSLEER, per germline. The CDR3 spells CASSQEVLAGRTGELFF. CDR3 bases: TGCGCCAGCAGCCAAGAGGTGCTAGCGGGACGTACCGGGGAGCTGTTTTTT.

The chain couples TRBV7-9 to TRBJ2-2; 8 nucleotides match TRBD1. Losses at the gene ends were 6 bases for V and 2 bases for J; bases not matched to a gene: 2. This CDR3 is 14 amino acids long. Germline V gives CDR1 SEHNR, CDR2 FQNEAQ (reference sequence). CDR3 residues: CASRDRVNTGELFF. The DNA of the CDR3 is TGTGCCAGCAGGGACAGGGTCAACACCGGGGAGCTGTTTTTT.

The rearrangement links TRBV7-2 to TRBJ1-1, with TRBD1 matching 10 bases. The CDR3 is 15 residues long. V shed 5 bases and J 3 bases; nucleotides not matched to a gene: 6. In germline, CDR1 is SGHTA, CDR2 FQGNSA. DNA of the CDR3: TGTGCCAGCAGCCCGCGTGGGACAGGGGACACTGAAGCTTTCTTT. Protein product: CASSPRGTGDTEAFF. The full variable domain, its missing parts supplied by reference TRBV7-2 and TRBJ1-1, is GAGVSQSPSNKVTEKGKDVELRCDPISGHTALYWYRQSLGQGLEFLIYFQGNSAPDKSGLPSDRFSAERTGGSVSTLTIQRTQQEDSAVYLCASSPRGTGDTEAFFGQGTRLTVV.

The chain recombines TRBV28 with TRBJ1-1; 10 bases are shared with TRBD1. Losses at the gene ends were 4 bases for V and 5 bases for J; bases not matched to a gene: 7. From germline, CDR1 is MDHEN and CDR2 SYDVKM. This CDR3 has 15 amino acids. CDR3 amino acids: CASSSAGQGGTEAFF. In nucleotides, the CDR3 is TGTGCCAGCAGTTCCGCAGGACAGGGGGGAACTGAAGCTTTCTTT.

As for this clone: An end of the junction does not agree with germline; a read error may underlie this. The chain couples TRBV5-4 to TRBJ2-7; 10 bases are a match to TRBD2. Per germline, CDR1 SGHNT and CDR2 YYREEE (reference sequence). The CDR3 is 13 amino acids. CDR3 protein: CATSSGRAYEQYF. The CDR3 bases are TGTGCCACCAGCAGCGGGAGGGCGTACGAGCAGTACTTC.

The chain joins TRBV9 to TRBJ1-3, with 8 bases lining up with TRBD1. This CDR3 spans 19 amino acids. Looked up from germline, CDR1 is SGDLS and CDR2 is YYNGEE. Trimming took 0 bases from V and 0 from J; bases not matched to a gene: 11. CDR3 sequence: CASSVVGTGHPNSGNTIYF. CDR3 DNA: TGTGCCAGCAGCGTAGTTGGGACAGGTCACCCAAACTCTGGAAACACCATATATTTT.

V usage is TRBV9 and J usage is TRBJ2-3; no reliable D call. V lost 2 bases, J lost 4 bases, and 2 bases lay in between. Germline V CDR1 and CDR2: SGDLS, YYNGEE. This CDR3 region has 11 residues. The CDR3 spells CASSVADTQYF. The CDR3 nucleotides read TGTGCCAGCAGCGTCGCAGATACGCAGTATTTT.